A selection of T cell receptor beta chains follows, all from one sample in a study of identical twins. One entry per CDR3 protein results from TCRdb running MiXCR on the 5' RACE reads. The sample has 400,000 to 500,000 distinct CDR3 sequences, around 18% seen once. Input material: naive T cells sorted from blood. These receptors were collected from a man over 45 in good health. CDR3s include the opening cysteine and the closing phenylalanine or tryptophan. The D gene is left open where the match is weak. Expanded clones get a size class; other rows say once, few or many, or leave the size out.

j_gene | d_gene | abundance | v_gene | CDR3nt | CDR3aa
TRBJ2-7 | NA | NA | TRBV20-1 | TGCAGTGCTAGGAACAGGGAGGCCTACGAGCAGTACTTC | CSARNREAYEQYF
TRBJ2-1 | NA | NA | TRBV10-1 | TGCGCCAGCACCTCACAGGGGACTCGGGGTGAGCAGTTCTTC | CASTSQGTRGEQFF
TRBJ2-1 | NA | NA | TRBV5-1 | TGCGCCAGCTCCCTGTTCGGGCGGCGCTACAATGAGCAGTTCTTC | CASSLFGRRYNEQFF
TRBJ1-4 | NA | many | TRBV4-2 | TGTGCCAGCAGCCAAGCCGGACAGCTGCGGGGTAATGAAAAACTGTTTTTT | CASSQAGQLRGNEKLFF
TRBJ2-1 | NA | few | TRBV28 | TGTGCCAGCAGGACGCGCCAACATTACAATGAGCAGTTCTTC | CASRTRQHYNEQFF
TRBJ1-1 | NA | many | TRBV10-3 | TGTGCCATCAGTGAAAAGGGGCGGGTCACTGAAGCTTTCTTT | CAISEKGRVTEAFF
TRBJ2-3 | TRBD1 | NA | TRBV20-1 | TGCAGTGCTAGAGATAAGGGGGCGGATACGCAGTATTTT | CSARDKGADTQYF
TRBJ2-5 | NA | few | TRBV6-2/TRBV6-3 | TGTGCCAGCAGTTACTCGGAGGGACAGCCGCGGGGCGAGACCCAGTACTTC | CASSYSEGQPRGETQYF
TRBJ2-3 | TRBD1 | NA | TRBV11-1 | TGTGCCAGCAGGCCTCCAGCCGGGACAGGGGATAGCACAGATACGCAGTATTTT | CASRPPAGTGDSTDTQYF
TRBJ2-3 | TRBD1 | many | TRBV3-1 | TGTGCCAGCAGCCGTGGGGACAGGGTGGCAGATACGCAGTATTTT | CASSRGDRVADTQYF
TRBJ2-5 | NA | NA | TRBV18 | TGTGCCAGCTCACCCAATTCAACTCCGCGGGAGACCCAGTACTTC | CASSPNSTPRETQYF
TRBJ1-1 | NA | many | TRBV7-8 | TGTGCCAGCAGCTTAAAGGGGTGGGAAGCTTTCTTT | CASSLKGWEAFF
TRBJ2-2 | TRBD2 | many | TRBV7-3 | TGTGCCAGCAGCTTGGGACTAGCCAACACCGGGGAGCTGTTTTTT | CASSLGLANTGELFF
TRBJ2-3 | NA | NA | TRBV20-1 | TGCAGTGCTAGAGCACGGCGGGTCTCCGATACGCAGTATTTT | CSARARRVSDTQYF
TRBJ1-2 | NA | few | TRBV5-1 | TGCGCCAGCAGCGAGTCAGCTAACTATGGCTACACCTTC | CASSESANYGYTF
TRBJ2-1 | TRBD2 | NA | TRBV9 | TGTGCCAGCAGCTTCGTGGGACTAGGGTACAATGAGCAGTTCTTC | CASSFVGLGYNEQFF
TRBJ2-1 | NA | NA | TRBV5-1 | TGCGCCAGCAGCGTTAATCTCGGGGGGCCACGTAATGAGCAGTTCTTC | CASSVNLGGPRNEQFF
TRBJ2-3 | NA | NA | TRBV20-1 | TGCAGTGCTATGAGGTTCACAGATACGCAGTATTTT | CSAMRFTDTQYF
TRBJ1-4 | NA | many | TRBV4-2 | TGTGCCAGCAGCGGGGCAGTGATAACTAATGAAAAACTGTTTTTT | CASSGAVITNEKLFF
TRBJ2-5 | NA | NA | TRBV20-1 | TGCAGTGCTAGAGATCACGGGTATACGGAGACCCAGTACTTC | CSARDHGYTETQYF
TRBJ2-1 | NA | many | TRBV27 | TGTGCCAGCAGCCTACGAGCGTTGGGGATCTCCTACAATGAGCAGTTCTTC | CASSLRALGISYNEQFF
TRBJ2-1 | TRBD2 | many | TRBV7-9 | TGTGCCAGCAGCCTACTAGCGGGAGGGCCGTCCAATGAGCAGTTCTTC | CASSLLAGGPSNEQFF
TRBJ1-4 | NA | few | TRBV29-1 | TGCAGCGTTGAAGACGCGACGGGAACCTCTAATGAAAAACTGTTTTTT | CSVEDATGTSNEKLFF
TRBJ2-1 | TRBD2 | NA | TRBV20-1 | TGCAGTGCTAGAGACCCGGGACTAGGAGCCAATGAGCAGTTCTTC | CSARDPGLGANEQFF
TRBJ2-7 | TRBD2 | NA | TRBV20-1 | TGCAGTGCTGTGACTAGCGGGAGAGTCTACGAGCAGTACTTC | CSAVTSGRVYEQYF
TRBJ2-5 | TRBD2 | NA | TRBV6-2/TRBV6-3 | TGTGCCAGCAGAAAGGGACTAGCGGAAGAGACCCAGTACTTC | CASRKGLAEETQYF
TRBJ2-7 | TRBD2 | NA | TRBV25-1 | TGTGCCAGCGGGAGACGGGGGGTTTCCTACGAGCAGTACTTC | CASGRRGVSYEQYF
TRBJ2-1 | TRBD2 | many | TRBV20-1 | TGCAGTGCCACGGGACTAGCGGGAGCCCCAACCTACAATGAGCAGTTCTTC | CSATGLAGAPTYNEQFF
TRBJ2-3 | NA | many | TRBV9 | TGTGCCAGCAGCGCGCTCGCAGATACGCAGTATTTT | CASSALADTQYF
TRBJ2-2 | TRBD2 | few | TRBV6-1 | TGTGCCAGCAGGATAGCGGGAGGGGTCGGGGAGCTGTTTTTT | CASRIAGGVGELFF
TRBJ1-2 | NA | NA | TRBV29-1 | TGCAGCGTTGACAGGGTGACAAACTATGGCTACACCTTC | CSVDRVTNYGYTF
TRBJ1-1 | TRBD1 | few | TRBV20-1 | TGCAGTGCCTTCGGGACAGTCCGGAACACTGAAGCTTTCTTT | CSAFGTVRNTEAFF
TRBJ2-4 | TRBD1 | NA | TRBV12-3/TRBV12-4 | TGTGCCAGCAGTTTATGGCTGGACAGGGGGCACCGAGGGGCCAAAAACATTCAGTACTTC | CASSLWLDRGHRGAKNIQYF
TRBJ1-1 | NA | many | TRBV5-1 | TGCGCCAGCAGCCCCCTTTCAGGACCCAGGAACACTGAAGCTTTCTTT | CASSPLSGPRNTEAFF
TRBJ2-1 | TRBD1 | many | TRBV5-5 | TGTGCCAGCAGCCCGCAGACAGGGGGAAATGAGCAGTTCTTC | CASSPQTGGNEQFF
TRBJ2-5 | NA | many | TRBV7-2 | TGTGCCAGCAGCTTCAGAGGGTCTGGACAAGAGACCCAGTACTTC | CASSFRGSGQETQYF
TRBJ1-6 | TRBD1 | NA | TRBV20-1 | TGCAGTGCTAGAGATCTGGACAGGGGGAATTCACCCCTCCACTTT | CSARDLDRGNSPLHF
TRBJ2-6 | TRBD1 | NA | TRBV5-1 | TGCGCCAGCAGCGCGACAGGGCCCCCCGGGGCCAACGTCCTGACTTTC | CASSATGPPGANVLTF
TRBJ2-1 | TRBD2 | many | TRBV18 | TGTGCCAGCTCACCATCCAGCGGGAGGGCCCATGAGCAGTTCTTC | CASSPSSGRAHEQFF
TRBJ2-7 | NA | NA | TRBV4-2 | TGTGCCAGCAGCCAAGATTGGGGCAGGAATGTTTGGCAGTACTTC | CASSQDWGRNVWQYF
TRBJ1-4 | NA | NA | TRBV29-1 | TGCAGCGTTGAGTGGGGCGATAAGGAGTTTTTT | CSVEWGDKEFF
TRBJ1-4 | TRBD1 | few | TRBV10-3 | TGTGCCATCAGTGATGGACAGGCAGGTTCTAATGAAAAACTGTTTTTT | CAISDGQAGSNEKLFF